A selection of T cell receptor beta chains follows, all from one sample in a study of blood T cells in healthy people across ages. TCRdb re-derived calls from the 5' RACE reads in MiXCR, one entry per CDR3 protein. Seen here are about 800,000 distinct CDR3 sequences, approximately 25% observed once, and the top ten hold roughly 3.8%. These sequences were also reported in another study, on T cells of mothers and their children.

Sequencing input: blood. These receptor sequences come from a boy younger than 18 in good health. The CDR3 runs from the conserved cysteine through the conserved F or W. A D gene is named only where the DNA matches it firmly. Only some rows state a clone size, as once, few, many or a class for expanded clones.

D gene	V gene	clone size	J gene	CDR3 DNA	CDR3 protein
.	TRBV28	.	TRBJ1-6	TGTGCCAGCAGTTTCCTTAGACGGTATAATTCACCCCTCCACTTT	CASSFLRRYNSPLHF
.	TRBV7-9	.	TRBJ1-2	TGTGCCAGCTCGCTCGACGGGAGTTGGGGCTACACCTTC	CASSLDGSWGYTF
.	TRBV7-9	.	TRBJ2-3	TGTGCCAGCAGCTTGGTGGACAGACTCACAGATACGCAGTATTTT	CASSLVDRLTDTQYF
.	TRBV3-1	.	TRBJ2-1	TGTGCCAGCAGCCAAGATCGGACAGAAAAGAAGTTCTTC	CASSQDRTEKKFF
TRBD2	TRBV7-9	.	TRBJ2-1	TGTGCCAGCAGCTTGGGACTAGCGAAGCGGAATGAGCAGTTCTTC	CASSLGLAKRNEQFF
TRBD2	TRBV4-3	few	TRBJ2-3	TGCGCCAGCAGCCAAGAGGCCGGGACTAGCAGGAGAGGTGATACGCAGTATTTT	CASSQEAGTSRRGDTQYF
TRBD2	TRBV4-3	.	TRBJ2-5	TGCGCCAGCAGCCAAGGGCGGATAGCGGGGGCGATACAAGAGACCCAGTACTTC	CASSQGRIAGAIQETQYF
TRBD1	TRBV14	few	TRBJ2-7	TGTGCCAGCAGCCAAAATGACCGGGACAGGTACTCCTACGAGCAGTACTTC	CASSQNDRDRYSYEQYF
TRBD1	TRBV27	.	TRBJ2-7	TGTGCCAGCAAAGGACAGGCAAGCTCCTACGAGCAGTACTTC	CASKGQASSYEQYF
.	TRBV10-3	.	TRBJ1-1	TGTGCCATCAGTGCCTTCGCTGGGGGGGGGCGAGACACTGAAGCTTTCTTT	CAISAFAGGGRDTEAFF
TRBD2	TRBV11-1	.	TRBJ2-7	TGTGCCAGCAGCCTGGGACTAGCGAAGAACCACGAGCAGTACTTC	CASSLGLAKNHEQYF
.	TRBV29-1	few	TRBJ2-1	TGCAGCGTCACGGACGGTTACAATGAGCAGTTCTTC	CSVTDGYNEQFF
TRBD2	TRBV20-1	.	TRBJ2-7	TGCAGTGCTAGAGATGAGGGACTAGCTTCCTACGAGCAGTACTTC	CSARDEGLASYEQYF
.	TRBV9	few	TRBJ1-4	TGTGCCAGCAGCGTAGTCGAGGCAGGGCTAAATGAAAAACTGTTTTTT	CASSVVEAGLNEKLFF
.	TRBV28	.	TRBJ2-1	TGTGCCAGCATCTTGCAAACTGAGCAGTTCTTC	CASILQTEQFF
.	TRBV21-1	.	TRBJ1-4	TGTGCCAGCACAAGGACAGGGTATAATGAAAAACTGTTTTTT	CASTRTGYNEKLFF
.	TRBV29-1	few	TRBJ1-1	TGCAGCGTTGAGGCAGGGAGCACTGAAGCTTTCTTT	CSVEAGSTEAFF